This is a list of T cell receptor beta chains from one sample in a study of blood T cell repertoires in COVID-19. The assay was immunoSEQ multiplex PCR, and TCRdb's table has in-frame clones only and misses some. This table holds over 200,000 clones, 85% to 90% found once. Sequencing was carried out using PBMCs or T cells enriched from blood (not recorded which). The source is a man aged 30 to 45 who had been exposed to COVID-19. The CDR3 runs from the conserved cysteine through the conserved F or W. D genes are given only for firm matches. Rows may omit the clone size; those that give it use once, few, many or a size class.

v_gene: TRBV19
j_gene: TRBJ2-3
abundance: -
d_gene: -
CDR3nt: TGTGCCAGTAGTGTAACAGCGGATAGCACAGATACGCAGTATTTT
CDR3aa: CASSVTADSTDTQYF

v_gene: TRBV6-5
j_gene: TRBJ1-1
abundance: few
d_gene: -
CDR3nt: TGTGCCAGCTCGACAGGCCACCAGAACACTGAAGCTTTCTTT
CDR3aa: CASSTGHQNTEAFF

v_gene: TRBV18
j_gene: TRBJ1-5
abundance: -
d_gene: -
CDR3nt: TGTGCCAGCTCACCAGAGGTGCACGGTCAGCCCCAGCATTTT
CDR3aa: CASSPEVHGQPQHF

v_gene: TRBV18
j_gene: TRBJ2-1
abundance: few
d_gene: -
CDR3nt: TGTGCCAGCTCGCCCGCCACCCCCCATCTAGGAGGCGGGGATAGCTCCTACAATGAGCAGTTCTTC
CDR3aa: CASSPATPHLGGGDSSYNEQFF

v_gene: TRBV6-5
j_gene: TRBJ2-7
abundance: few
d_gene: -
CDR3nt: TGTGCCAGCAGTCGAGAATACGAGCAGTACTTC
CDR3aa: CASSREYEQYF

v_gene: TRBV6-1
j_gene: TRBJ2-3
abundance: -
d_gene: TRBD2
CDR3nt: TGTGCCAGCAGTGTGGTTGGCGGGGGGCTCACAGATACGCAGTATTTT
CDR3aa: CASSVVGGGLTDTQYF

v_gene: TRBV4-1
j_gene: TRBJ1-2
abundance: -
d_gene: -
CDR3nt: TGCGCCAGCAGCCAAGATCGTTTGGCAGGCGAAACTTATGGCTACACCTTC
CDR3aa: CASSQDRLAGETYGYTF

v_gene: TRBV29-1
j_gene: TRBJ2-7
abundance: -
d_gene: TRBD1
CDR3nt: TGCAGCGTTGAGGAAGGGACAGAGACTTACGAGCAGTACTTC
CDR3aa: CSVEEGTETYEQYF

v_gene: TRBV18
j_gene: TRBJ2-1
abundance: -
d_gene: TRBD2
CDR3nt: TGTGCCAGCTCGCGGACTAGCGGGATTCGTAATGAGCAGTTCTTC
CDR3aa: CASSRTSGIRNEQFF

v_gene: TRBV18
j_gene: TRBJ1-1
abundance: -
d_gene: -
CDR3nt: TGTGCCAGCGCGTCTCAGGCGAACACTGAAGCTTTCTTT
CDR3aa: CASASQANTEAFF

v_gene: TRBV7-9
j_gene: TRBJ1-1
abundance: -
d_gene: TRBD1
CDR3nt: TGTGCCAGCAGCCATAACCTCAGGGGGCAAGTTGAAGCTTTCTTT
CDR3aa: CASSHNLRGQVEAFF

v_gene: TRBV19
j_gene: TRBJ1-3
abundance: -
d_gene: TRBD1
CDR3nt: TGTGCCAGTAGATCAGCCGGGACAGCCCTCTCTGGAAACACCATATATTTT
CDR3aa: CASRSAGTALSGNTIYF

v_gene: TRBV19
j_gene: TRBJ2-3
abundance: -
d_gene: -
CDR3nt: TGTGCCAGTAGTTCACCGGGACGCGGGGAAAGATTCACAGATACGCAGTATTTT
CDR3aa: CASSSPGRGERFTDTQYF

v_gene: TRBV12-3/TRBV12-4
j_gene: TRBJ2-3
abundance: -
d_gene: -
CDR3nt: TGTGCCAGCAGCCTTACAGATACGCAGTATTTT
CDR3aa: CASSLTDTQYF

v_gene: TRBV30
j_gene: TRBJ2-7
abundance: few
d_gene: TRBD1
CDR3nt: TGTGCCTGGAGTCCGGGACAGGGGCTGAGCTCCTACGAGCAGTACTTC
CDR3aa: CAWSPGQGLSSYEQYF

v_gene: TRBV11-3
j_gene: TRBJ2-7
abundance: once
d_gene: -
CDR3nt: TGTGCCAGCAGCCCTGGACAGAGCTCCTACGAGCAGTACTTC
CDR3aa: CASSPGQSSYEQYF

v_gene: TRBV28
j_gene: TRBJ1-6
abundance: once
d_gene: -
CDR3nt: TGTGCCAGCAGCTTATCGGCAGGGATCACCCTCCACTTT
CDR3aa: CASSLSAGITLHF

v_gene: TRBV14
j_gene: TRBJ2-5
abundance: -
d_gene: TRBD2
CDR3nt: TGTGCCAGCAGCCGAACCGGGACTAGCGGGGGCCAAGAGACCCAGTACTTC
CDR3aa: CASSRTGTSGGQETQYF

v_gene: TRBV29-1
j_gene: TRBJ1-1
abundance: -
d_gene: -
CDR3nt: TGCAGCGTCGCTCCTAAACAAGCCACCATTGAGGGAGCTTTCTTT
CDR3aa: CSVAPKQATIEGAFF

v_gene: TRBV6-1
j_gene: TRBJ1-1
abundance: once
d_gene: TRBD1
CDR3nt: TGTGCCAGCAGTGAGAGACAGGGGACTGAAGCTTTCTTT
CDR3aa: CASSERQGTEAFF

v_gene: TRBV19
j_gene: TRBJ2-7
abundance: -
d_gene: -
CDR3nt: TGTGCCAGTAGTCCTCGGACAGAAAGAGGCTACGAGCAGTACTTC
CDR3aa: CASSPRTERGYEQYF

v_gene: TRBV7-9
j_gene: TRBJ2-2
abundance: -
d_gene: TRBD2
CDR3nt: TGTGCCAGCAGCAAAGGGCTAGCGGATAACACCGGGGAGCTGTTTTTT
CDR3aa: CASSKGLADNTGELFF

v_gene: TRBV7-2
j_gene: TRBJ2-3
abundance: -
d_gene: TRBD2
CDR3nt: TGTGCCAGCAGTTACGTGGCGGGGGTTTTAAATACGCAGTATTTT
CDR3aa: CASSYVAGVLNTQYF

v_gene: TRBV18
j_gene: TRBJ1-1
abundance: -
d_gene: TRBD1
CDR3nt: TGTGCCAGCTCTCAGGGACAGGGGGCTTTCACTGAAGCTTTCTTT
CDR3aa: CASSQGQGAFTEAFF

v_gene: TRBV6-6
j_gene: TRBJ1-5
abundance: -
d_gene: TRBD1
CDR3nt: TGTGCCAGCAGTTACAATGGACAGGGATTTCAGCCCCAGCATTTT
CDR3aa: CASSYNGQGFQPQHF

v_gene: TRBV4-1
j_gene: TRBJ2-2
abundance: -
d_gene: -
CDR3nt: TGCGCCAGCAGCCTTGGAGTTTGGGCCAGGGAGGCCGGGGAGCTGTTTTTT
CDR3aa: CASSLGVWAREAGELFF

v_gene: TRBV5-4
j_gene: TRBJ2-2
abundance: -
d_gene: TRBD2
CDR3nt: TGTGCCAGCAGCGCTCCAAGGGAGGGAACCGGGGAGCTGTTTTTT
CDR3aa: CASSAPREGTGELFF

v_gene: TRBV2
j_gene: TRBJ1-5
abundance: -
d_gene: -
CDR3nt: TGTGCCAGCGTTGCGATGTCAGCTAGCCTTCAGCCCCAGCATTTT
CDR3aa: CASVAMSASLQPQHF

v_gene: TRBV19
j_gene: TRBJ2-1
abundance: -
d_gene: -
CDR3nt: TGTGCCAGCAGGGTCTTGGGCTCCTACAATGAGCAGTTCTTC
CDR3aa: CASRVLGSYNEQFF

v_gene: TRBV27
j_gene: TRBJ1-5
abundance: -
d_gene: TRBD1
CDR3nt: TGTGCCAGCAGTTGGACAGGGAATCAGCCCCAGCATTTT
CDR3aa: CASSWTGNQPQHF

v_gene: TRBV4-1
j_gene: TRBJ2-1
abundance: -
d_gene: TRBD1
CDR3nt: TGCGCCAGCAGCCACCTCTCAGGGGGCTCTTTGGACAATGAGCAGTTCTTC
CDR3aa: CASSHLSGGSLDNEQFF

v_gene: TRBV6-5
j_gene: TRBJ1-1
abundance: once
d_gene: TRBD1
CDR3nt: TGTGCCAGTGGGGGGACAGGGGCGACGAGTGCTTTCTTT
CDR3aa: CASGGTGATSAFF

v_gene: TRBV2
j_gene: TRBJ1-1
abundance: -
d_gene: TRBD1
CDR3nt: TGTGCCAGCAGTAAGGGACAGAAAAACACTGAAGCTTTCTTT
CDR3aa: CASSKGQKNTEAFF

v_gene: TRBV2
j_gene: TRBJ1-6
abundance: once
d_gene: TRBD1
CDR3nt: TGTGCCAGCACCCTAAGGGGGACAGTACTTAATTCACCCCTCCACTTT
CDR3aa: CASTLRGTVLNSPLHF

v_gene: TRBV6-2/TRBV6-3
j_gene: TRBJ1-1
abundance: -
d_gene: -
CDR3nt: TGTGCCAGCAGTCTTATTTTAAACCAACTTGGAGCTTTCTTT
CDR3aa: CASSLILNQLGAFF

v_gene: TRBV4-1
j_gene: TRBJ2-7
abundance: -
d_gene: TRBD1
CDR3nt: TGCGCCAGCAGCCAAGTTTTCACCGGGACAGGGGCCTACGAGCAGTACTTC
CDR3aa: CASSQVFTGTGAYEQYF

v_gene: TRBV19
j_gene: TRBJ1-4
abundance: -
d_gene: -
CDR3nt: TGTGCCAGTACCCCAGATGCAACTAATGAAAAACTGTTTTTT
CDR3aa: CASTPDATNEKLFF

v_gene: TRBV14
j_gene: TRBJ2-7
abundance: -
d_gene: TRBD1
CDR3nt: TGTGCCAGCAGCCAAGAAGGACAGGGAACGTTATACGAGCAGTACTTC
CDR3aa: CASSQEGQGTLYEQYF

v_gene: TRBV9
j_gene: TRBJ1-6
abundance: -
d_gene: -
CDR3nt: TGTGCCAGCAGCGAAGGGGGGGGAGGGTTTTCACCCCTCCACTTT
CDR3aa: CASSEGGGGFSPLHF

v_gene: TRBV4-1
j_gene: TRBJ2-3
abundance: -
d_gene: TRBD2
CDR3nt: TGCGCCAGCAGCCCCGCGGCGGGGGGTATCACAGATACGCAGTATTTT
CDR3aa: CASSPAAGGITDTQYF

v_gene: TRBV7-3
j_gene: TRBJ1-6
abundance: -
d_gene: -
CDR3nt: TGTGCCAGCAGCCTCGGGACACTAAATTCACCCCTCCACTTT
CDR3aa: CASSLGTLNSPLHF

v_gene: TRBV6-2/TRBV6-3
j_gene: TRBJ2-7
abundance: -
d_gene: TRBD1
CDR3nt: TGTGCCAGCAGTTACGGGACAGGGGCGACCTACGAGCAGTACTTC
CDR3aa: CASSYGTGATYEQYF

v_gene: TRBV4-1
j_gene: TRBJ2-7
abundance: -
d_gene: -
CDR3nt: TGCGCCAGCAGCTCGGGAGGGGGCAGGGGCGCCTACGAGCAGTACTTC
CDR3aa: CASSSGGGRGAYEQYF